Shown below are 31 T cell receptor beta chains from a single sample sequenced in a study of T-cell memory formation after mild COVID-19. From the 5' RACE reads, TCRdb called clonotypes with MiXCR, one entry per CDR3 protein. The sample holds approximately 410,000 distinct CDR3 sequences; 23% are singletons and the top ten take around 13%. Sequenced input: PBMCs or a T cell subset sorted from them (not recorded which). All receptors come from an adult woman who had mild COVID-19 (a few samples of this study predate the infection). Cell type and time point are not known.

The chain links TRBV12-3 or TRBV12-4 to TRBJ1-5; 7 nucleotides line up with TRBD1. V shed 6 bases, J shed 1 base, and the junction held 15 bases outside the gene matches. CDR3 size: 18 residues. CDR3 bases: TGTGCCAGCAGCCTCGGGGACAGCGTAATAATGAGCAATCAGCCCCAGCATTTT. It translates to CASSLGDSVIMSNQPQHF.

This chain links TRBV6-6 with TRBJ2-3, with 9 bases fitting TRBD2. Germline CDR1 MNHNY, CDR2 SVGAGI (reference sequence). With V trimmed by 6 bases and J by 2 bases, 9 bases remained unmatched. CDR3 length: 16 residues. CDR3: CASSLGLAGFTDTQYF. The CDR3, as DNA: TGTGCCAGCAGCTTAGGGCTAGCGGGATTCACAGATACGCAGTATTTT.

This chain joins TRBV4-3 and TRBJ2-2; D is ambiguous. Between the trimmed V and J ends, which lost 0 bases and 0 bases, there was a span of 14 bases. Germline loops: CDR1 LGHNA, CDR2 YSLEER. The CDR3 length is 18 residues. CDR3 loop: CASSQDRSVWSNTGELFF. The CDR3 bases are TGCGCCAGCAGCCAAGATCGGTCGGTTTGGTCGAACACCGGGGAGCTGTTTTTT.

V usage is TRBV20-1 and J usage is TRBJ1-5, with 7 bases lining up with TRBD1. This CDR3 region has 14 residues. V gave up 6 bases and J gave up 3 bases; unmatched junction bases: 8. Germline values: CDR1 DFQATT, CDR2 SNEGSKA (reference sequence). The CDR3 here is CSASCTGANQPQHF. In nucleotides, the CDR3 is TGCAGTGCCTCCTGTACAGGGGCCAATCAGCCCCAGCATTTT.

This rearrangement joins TRBV27 to TRBJ1-1; TRBD1 agrees at 10 bases. The CDR3 has 14 amino acids. Germline V gene data show CDR1 as MNHEY and CDR2 as SMNVEV (reference sequence). Losses at the gene ends were 4 bases for V and 7 bases for J; bases not matched to a gene: 6. The CDR3 DNA follows: TGTGCCAGCAGTTCCTCGGGACAGGGGATTGAAGCTTTCTTT. It specifies CASSSSGQGIEAFF.

The CDR3 spells CASSLRDEQYF. The CDR3 nucleotides are TGTGCCAGCAGTTTAAGGGACGAGCAGTACTTC. The rearrangement uses TRBV12-3 or TRBV12-4 and TRBJ2-7, with no clear D. Deletions cut 2 bases from V and 5 bases from J, with 4 bases between. The CDR3 covers 11 residues.

The chain combines TRBV27 with TRBJ2-7, with a possible D match to TRBD2 (5 bases). The CDR3 contains 13 residues. Germline V lookup: CDR1 MNHEY, CDR2 SMNVEV (reference sequence). V dropped 6 bases and J dropped 7 bases, with 16 bases sitting between them. CDR3 region: CASSQTYPGEQYF. DNA for the CDR3: TGTGCCAGCAGCCAGACATACCCGGGGGAGCAGTACTTC.

This clonotype occurred a few times. This sequence joins TRBV19 and TRBJ2-5; perhaps TRBD2 as D (6 bases). The CDR3 runs 14 residues. Deletions cut 8 bases from V and 2 bases from J, with 15 bases between. From germline, CDR1 is LNHDA and CDR2 SQIVND (reference sequence). CDR3 residues: CASGAGRDQETQYF. CDR3 nucleotide sequence: TGTGCCAGTGGGGCGGGAAGGGATCAAGAGACCCAGTACTTC.

The chain uses TRBV7-2 and TRBJ2-1; 11 bases align to TRBD2. The CDR3 has 15 amino acids. CDR1 and CDR2 (germline): SGHTA, FQGNSA. The junction had 7 bases not matched to a gene; V was cut back by 5 bases and J by 7 bases. The CDR3 loop is CASSPLAGDVNEQFF. DNA of the CDR3: TGTGCCAGCAGCCCACTAGCGGGAGATGTAAATGAGCAGTTCTTC. Variable domain in full (rest from reference TRBV7-2 and TRBJ2-1): GAGVSQSPSNKVTEKGKDVELRCDPISGHTALYWYRQSLGQGLEFLIYFQGNSAPDKSGLPSDRFSAERTGGSVSTLTIQRTQQEDSAVYLCASSPLAGDVNEQFFGPGTRLTVL.

This clonotype was counted between two and nine times. The chain employs TRBV4-1 and TRBJ2-1; no reliable D call. The CDR3 is made up of 15 amino acids. In germline, CDR1 is MGHRA, CDR2 YSYEKL. Deletions cut 6 bases from V and 0 bases from J, with 12 bases between. Here the CDR3 DNA reads TGCGCCAGCAGAGGAAGGGATAGCTCCTACAATGAGCAGTTCTTC. It yields the protein CASRGRDSSYNEQFF.

For the CDR3, the DNA is TGCGCCAGCAGCTCTAGCGGGAGAGCCTACGAGCAGTACTTC. It codes for CASSSSGRAYEQYF. The chain links TRBV5-1 to TRBJ2-7; 10 bases agree with TRBD2. Germline assignment: CDR1 SGHRS and CDR2 YFSETQ. V shed 3 bases and J 2 bases; nucleotides not matched to a gene: 2. The CDR3 is 14 amino acids. Variable domain in full (rest from reference TRBV5-1 and TRBJ2-7): KAGVTQTPRYLIKTRGQQVTLSCSPISGHRSVSWYQQTPGQGLQFLFEYFSETQRNKGNFPGRFSGRQFSNSRSEMNVSTLELGDSALYLCASSSSGRAYEQYFGPGTRLTVT.

The chain links TRBV11-1 to TRBJ2-7; 7 bases line up with TRBD1. Germline V lookup: CDR1 SGHAT, CDR2 FQDESV (reference sequence). The CDR3 length is 13 residues. The trim removed 4 bases at V and 2 bases at J, leaving 2 bases unmatched. This chain's CDR3 is CASSWDRAYEQYF. The CDR3, as DNA: TGTGCCAGCAGCTGGGACAGAGCCTACGAGCAGTACTTC.

There are a few counts of this clonotype. This sequence joins TRBV30 and TRBJ1-2, with 9 nucleotides matching TRBD1. CDR3 size: 15 residues. J lost 7 bases, V lost 3 bases, and 12 bases had no gene match. The germline V gene has CDR1 GTSNPN and CDR2 SVGIG (reference sequence). CDR3 protein: CAWRSAGTGYSGYTF. The CDR3 DNA reads TGTGCCTGGAGAAGCGCCGGGACAGGGTATAGTGGCTACACCTTC.

The chain has TRBV12-3 or TRBV12-4 and TRBJ2-1; 9 bases agree with TRBD2. This CDR3 is built from 14 residues. After removal of 6 bases from V and 6 bases from J, the junction contained 6 bases not matched to a gene. This chain's CDR3 is CASRGLAFSNEQFF. In nucleotides, the CDR3 is TGTGCCAGCAGGGGACTAGCCTTCTCCAATGAGCAGTTCTTC.

This clonotype has more than one count but fewer than ten. The rearrangement links TRBV5-1 to TRBJ2-3, with 11 bases identical to TRBD2. Germline assignment: CDR1 SGHRS and CDR2 YFSETQ. V trimming: 0 bases; J trimming: 4 bases; junction bases outside the gene matches: 4. The CDR3 spans 16 residues. The CDR3 DNA is TGCGCCAGCAGCTTGGAAGTAGCGGGGGGGCCAGATACGCAGTATTTT. Residues: CASSLEVAGGPDTQYF.

This clonotype was picked up a small number of times. This chain uses TRBV5-4 with TRBJ2-3; D is uncertain. Germline lookup yields CDR1 SGHNT and CDR2 YYREEE (reference sequence). Trimming shortened V by 4 bases and J by 11 bases, and 20 bases separated the two germline ends. The CDR3 loop spans 14 amino acids. DNA of the CDR3: TGTGCCAGCAGCCAAGTGATAGACCTGACGAAGCAGTATTTT. As protein: CASSQVIDLTKQYF.

This clonotype appeared many times. At one end, the junction sequence differs from germline, possibly due to a read error. The rearrangement links TRBV5-1 to TRBJ2-2; no definite D call. The CDR3 is 13 amino acids. Germline CDR1 SGHRS, CDR2 YFSETQ. DNA of the CDR3: TGTGCCAGCAGCCCAAGAAACACCGGGGAGCTGTTTTTT. Its translation is CASSPRNTGELFF.

The J gene is TRBJ2-1, the V gene TRBV20-1; 14 positions match TRBD2. CDR1 is DFQATT and CDR2 is SNEGSKA in the germline V gene (reference sequence). This CDR3 spans 15 amino acids. Trimming took 6 bases from V and 9 from J; bases not matched to a gene: 10. The chain's CDR3 is CSATETSGRGGEQFF. The CDR3 DNA is TGCAGTGCAACCGAGACTAGCGGGAGGGGCGGTGAGCAGTTCTTC.

To note about this clonotype: This could be a read error, since a much larger clone is one nucleotide away. The chain couples TRBV7-9 to TRBJ2-7, with D unresolved. Germline V lookup: CDR1 SEHNR, CDR2 FQNEAQ (reference sequence). V was pared by 5 bases and J by 2 bases, with 4 bases between. The CDR3 covers 11 residues. In DNA, the CDR3 is TGTGCCAGCAGCCACGCCTACGAGCAGTACTTC. Encoded protein: CASSHAYEQYF.

J is TRBJ2-6 and V is TRBV7-3, with a tentative D call TRBD2 (6 bases). With 5 bases removed from V and 2 bases from J, the gap between germline ends came to 13 bases. This CDR3 is built from 16 residues. Germline CDR1 is SGHTA and CDR2 is FQGTGA. CDR3 in DNA: TGTGCCAGCAGCCCCGTTGCGGGAACTGGGGCCAACGTCCTGACTTTC. Amino acids: CASSPVAGTGANVLTF.

The chain employs TRBV6-6 and TRBJ1-2; TRBD1 aligns across 11 bases. Looked up from germline, CDR1 is MNHNY and CDR2 is SVGAGI (reference sequence). Trimming took 6 bases from V and 5 from J; bases not matched to a gene: 5. The CDR3 sequence is 14 residues long. The DNA for the CDR3 is TGTGCCAGCAGGGCCGGACAGGGGGCTTATGGCTACACCTTC. It specifies CASRAGQGAYGYTF.

This clonotype came up a few times. The chain carries TRBV7-2 and TRBJ2-3, with a weak D call TRBD1 (5 bases). The CDR3 totals 15 residues. Trimming removed 5 bases from V and 2 bases from J, with 14 bases in between. Germline CDR1 is SGHTA and CDR2 is FQGNSA. The CDR3 DNA reads as TGTGCCAGCAGCCCCCAGGGCGTGCCCACAGATACGCAGTATTTT. Protein product: CASSPQGVPTDTQYF.

The chain recombines TRBV4-3 with TRBJ2-1; D is possibly TRBD2 (6 bases). CDR1 and CDR2 (germline): LGHNA, YSLEER. This CDR3 comprises 14 residues. V shed 4 bases and J shed 8 bases, with 15 bases lying between them. CDR3 loop: CASSPGTQGYEQFF. CDR3 DNA sequence: TGCGCCAGCAGCCCTGGGACTCAGGGCTATGAGCAGTTCTTC.

This chain connects TRBV6-1 to TRBJ2-5, with D possibly TRBD2 on 5 matching bases. Germline V gives CDR1 MNHNS, CDR2 SASEGT. The length of the CDR3 is 12 residues. V was shortened by 8 bases and J by 5 bases, with 12 bases between the two germline ends. The CDR3 loop is CASPDLGETQYF. CDR3 sequence (DNA): TGTGCCAGCCCGGACTTAGGGGAGACCCAGTACTTC.

This chain connects TRBV6-6 to TRBJ1-2; TRBD1 aligns across 7 bases. Germline loops: CDR1 MNHNY, CDR2 SVGAGI (reference sequence). The CDR3 loop spans 16 amino acids. Trimming removed 5 bases from V and 6 bases from J; junction bases left unmatched: 15. CDR3: CASSRSDRSWKDGYTF. Here the CDR3 DNA reads TGTGCCAGCAGTAGGTCGGACAGGTCCTGGAAGGATGGCTACACCTTC.

This clonotype has just a few counts. This chain connects TRBV24-1 to TRBJ2-5; weak D call: TRBD2 (5 bases). The CDR3 is made up of 12 amino acids. Germline CDR1 and CDR2: KGHDR and SFDVKD. V lost 2 bases and J lost 5, with 5 bases in between. The CDR3 nucleotides read TGTGCCACCAGTGATTCGGGGGAGACCCAGTACTTC. It is translated as CATSDSGETQYF.

This chain links TRBV3-1 with TRBJ1-2; D is perhaps TRBD1 (5 bases). This CDR3 is 14 amino acids long. The V gene lost 1 base and the J gene lost 6 bases, with 12 bases spanning the gap. Germline values: CDR1 LGHDT, CDR2 YNNKEL (reference sequence). The CDR3 protein is CASSQVGGVDGYTF. Here the CDR3 DNA reads TGTGCCAGCAGCCAAGTTGGGGGAGTGGATGGCTACACCTTC.

The DNA of the CDR3 is TGTGCCAGCAGGTCTACAGGGGTAAACACAGATACGCAGTATTTT. Protein sequence: CASRSTGVNTDTQYF. This rearrangement joins TRBV6-6 to TRBJ2-3, with TRBD1 matching 7 bases. The V gene's germline CDR1 is MNHNY and CDR2 SVGAGI (reference sequence). With 6 bases clipped from V and 2 bases from J, the junction kept 8 bases outside the gene matches. This CDR3 comprises 15 residues.

This clonotype has only a few counts. This rearrangement joins TRBV2 to TRBJ2-1, with 8 bases identical to TRBD2. V gave up 8 bases and J gave up 9 bases; unmatched junction bases: 0. Germline CDR1 reads SNHLY; CDR2 reads FYNNEI. There are 10 residues in the CDR3. The CDR3 region has the DNA TGTGCCAGCCGGGAGGGTGAGCAGTTCTTC. Protein: CASREGEQFF.

Many counts were recorded for this clonotype. This chain uses TRBV6-5 with TRBJ1-2; D not certain. V shed 4 bases and J shed 8 bases, with 14 bases lying between them. The CDR3 covers 13 residues. Germline assignment: CDR1 MNHEY and CDR2 SVGAGI. CDR3: CASSSGPFLGYTF. Written as DNA, the CDR3 is TGTGCCAGCAGTTCCGGGCCCTTCCTGGGCTACACCTTC.

This clonotype occurred a few times. The genes are TRBV7-9 and TRBJ2-1; D is unclear. V was cut by 1 base and J by 9 bases, with 10 bases left in between. The germline V gene has CDR1 SEHNR and CDR2 FQNEAQ (reference sequence). The CDR3 is 13 amino acids. The CDR3 region is CASSLEEAIEQFF. The CDR3 nucleotides read TGTGCCAGCAGCTTAGAAGAGGCGATTGAGCAGTTCTTC. Using reference TRBV7-9 and TRBJ2-1 for the parts outside the CDR3, the full variable domain is DTGVSQNPRHKITKRGQNVTFRCDPISEHNRLYWYRQTLGQGPEFLTYFQNEAQLEKSRLLSDRFSAERPKGSFSTLEIQRTEQGDSAMYLCASSLEEAIEQFFGPGTRLTVL.